This TCR beta chain was sequenced during a study of blood T cell repertoires in COVID-19. The wider study: Acute and convalescent COVID-19 samples came from the United States, Italy and Spain.

With 4 bases removed from V and 7 bases from J, the gap between germline ends came to 22 bases. The CDR3 length is 16 residues. The germline gives CDR1 MDHEN, CDR2 SYDVKM. Authors' data handling: Quantification of nucleated cells was approximated via reference gene primer amplification. TCRdb's copy holds only in-frame clones and misses some; the assay was immunoSEQ multiplex PCR. The V and J calls and clone size were taken over from that table, and D and trimming were inferred from the DNA. The data contain fewer than 300,000 clones, roughly 90% of them singletons. Everyone who took part was roughly 18 to 90 years old, and they came from 20 to 25 US areas. Clinical histories supplied by participants themselves formed the basis of cohort assignment.

Sequenced material: PBMCs or T cells enriched from blood (not recorded which). The rearrangement uses TRBV28 and TRBJ1-2; maybe TRBD1 (5 bases). This TCR came from a woman in her thirties or forties with acute COVID-19. The CDR3, as DNA: TGTGCCAGCAGTTCCGGTGGGGGGAATCTACTCTCTGGCTACACCTTC. Its protein product is CASSSGGGNLLSGYTF.